This TCR beta chain was captured by sequencing in a study of T cells in Graves' hyperthyroidism and ophthalmopathy. Study-wide results and caveats: Progression to ophthalmopathy was predicted a median of approximately seven months early. Patients with ophthalmopathy were separated from those with stable hyperthyroidism by a 13 V-J model.

This clonotype has more than one count but fewer than ten. Its antigen is not identified. Each person with ophthalmopathy scored at least 3 on the Clinical Activity Score, reached NOSPECS grade 4 or higher, and had been ill under 3 months. Uncontrolled infections, other autoimmune diseases, pregnancy or lactation led to exclusion of patients. Per the germline V gene, CDR1 is SGHRS and CDR2 is YFSETQ. The CDR3 totals 16 residues. J was trimmed by 6 bases and V by 4 bases; bases with no gene match: 10. TCR beta CDR3 regions were amplified from RNA transcripts. During a first-round RT-PCR of the TCR CDR3, the HTBI primer set was used. TCRdb ran MiXCR on the multiplex PCR reads and lists one entry per CDR3 protein. The sample consists of some 500,000 distinct CDR3 sequences, about 16% of them appearing once.

The sample taken for sequencing was blood. V usage is TRBV5-1 and J usage is TRBJ2-1, with 10 bases that match TRBD2. The receptor's source is a woman in her twenties or thirties with Graves' ophthalmopathy. This chain's CDR3 is CASSINSGLAANEQFF. The CDR3 DNA reads as TGCGCCAGCAGCATAAACTCCGGACTAGCGGCCAATGAGCAGTTCTTC.